The 31 T cell receptor beta chains below all came from one sample that was sequenced in a study of T cell responses to AZD1222 COVID-19 vaccine. Measured with immunoSEQ multiplex PCR; TCRdb has only the in-frame clones, and not every one. The sample holds 100,000 to 150,000 clones, around 89% seen once. Sequences were derived from peripheral blood, sampled on day 0 of AZD1222 vaccination. The receptor source for this set is an adult in good health.

The chain recombines TRBV9 with TRBJ2-2; D is perhaps TRBD1 (6 bases). Between the trimmed V and J ends, which lost 4 bases and 0 bases, there was a span of 10 bases. Germline CDR1 reads SGDLS; CDR2 reads YYNGEE. This CDR3 comprises 15 residues. CDR3 nucleotide sequence: TGTGCCAGCAGCCCCGGACAGACGAACACCGGGGAGCTGTTTTTT. Translation: CASSPGQTNTGELFF.

The chain couples TRBV11-2 to TRBJ2-7; D is ambiguous. V shed 6 bases and J shed 6 bases, with 15 bases lying between them. In germline, CDR1 is SGHAT, CDR2 FQNNGV. The CDR3 loop spans 13 amino acids. The CDR3 DNA follows: TGTGCCAGCAGTCAGAGGCCCGGCGGCGAGCAGTACTTC. Its translation is CASSQRPGGEQYF.

V is TRBV6-2 or TRBV6-3 and J is TRBJ2-1; D possibly corresponds to TRBD2 (6 bases). This CDR3 is 17 amino acids long. CDR1 and CDR2 (germline): MNHEY, SVGEGT. Trimming stripped 6 bases from V and 2 bases from J, with 20 bases between. CDR3 in DNA: TGTGCCAGCAGCCCTTTCTTAGCCGGGAGAACCTACAATGAGCAGTTCTTC. It encodes CASSPFLAGRTYNEQFF.

The sample holds one count of this clone. V usage is TRBV5-6 and J usage is TRBJ1-2; 11 bases line up with TRBD1. Germline CDR1 and CDR2: SGHDT and YYEEEE. V lost 5 bases and J lost 2; bases outside the gene matches: 8. This CDR3 is 16 amino acids long. CDR3 DNA: TGTGCCAGCAGTCTGGACAGGGGGCTATTGAACTATGGCTACACCTTC. Amino acid sequence: CASSLDRGLLNYGYTF.

The chain is built from TRBV19 and TRBJ2-2; 9 positions agree with TRBD1. CDR1 is LNHDA, CDR2 SQIVND, per germline (reference sequence). The CDR3 is 17 amino acids. J was trimmed by 3 bases and V by 6 bases; bases with no gene match: 11. The CDR3: CASSGQGMGYDTGELFF. Written as DNA, the CDR3 is TGTGCCAGTAGCGGACAGGGGATGGGGTATGACACCGGGGAGCTGTTTTTT.

Here the CDR3 reads CASSYSRAGPSNIQYF. CDR3 DNA: TGTGCCAGCAGTTACTCGAGGGCTGGGCCTTCAAACATTCAGTACTTC. The V call is TRBV6-5, the J call TRBJ2-4, with a possible D match to TRBD2 (5 bases). Germline V gene sequence: CDR1 MNHEY, CDR2 SVGAGI. The CDR3 sequence is 16 residues long. Trimming left V 0 bases short and J 6 bases short, with 15 bases between.

The V call is TRBV5-6, the J call TRBJ2-7; 7 nucleotides align to TRBD1. Trimming removed 4 bases from V and 3 bases from J; junction bases left unmatched: 7. Germline loops: CDR1 SGHDT, CDR2 YYEEEE. The CDR3 has 14 amino acids. As DNA, the CDR3 is TGTGCCAGCAGCCAGCATGGGACAGACTACGAGCAGTACTTC. Translation: CASSQHGTDYEQYF.

CDR3 region: CASSQEGWTEAFF. The CDR3 coding sequence is TGTGCCAGCAGCCAAGAGGGTTGGACTGAAGCTTTCTTT. The V call is TRBV4-2, the J call TRBJ1-1; D uncertain. The CDR3 loop spans 13 amino acids. The V gene's germline CDR1 is LGHNA and CDR2 YNFKEQ. The V end was cut by 0 bases, the J end by 5 bases, with 7 bases between.

The chain combines TRBV7-8 with TRBJ1-6; D possibly corresponds to TRBD1 (5 bases). The germline gives CDR1 SGHVS, CDR2 FQNEAQ. The V and J ends lost 1 base and 10 bases respectively, with 17 bases between them. The CDR3 covers 16 residues. The CDR3 DNA follows: TGTGCCAGCAGCTTAGTCCTTGGGCAGGGTGGGTCACCCCTCCACTTT. It specifies CASSLVLGQGGSPLHF.

The chain is built from TRBV19 and TRBJ2-4; D tentatively fits TRBD1 or TRBD2 (6 bases each). Germline V lookup: CDR1 LNHDA, CDR2 SQIVND (reference sequence). CDR3 length: 13 amino acids. V lost 5 bases, J lost 7 bases, and 12 bases lay in between. The CDR3 region is CASSPGAWNIQYF. DNA of the CDR3: TGTGCCAGTAGTCCGGGGGCGTGGAACATTCAGTACTTC.

The chain uses TRBV7-9 and TRBJ1-6; 7 nucleotides align to TRBD1. The CDR3 sequence is 15 residues long. The germline V gene has CDR1 SEHNR and CDR2 FQNEAQ (reference sequence). V lost 3 bases and J lost 5; bases outside the gene matches: 4. Written as DNA, the CDR3 is TGTGCCAGCAGCTTGCCGGGACAGAATAATTCACCCCTCCACTTT. This translates into CASSLPGQNNSPLHF.

The chain recombines TRBV18 with TRBJ1-1; D may be TRBD1 (5 bases). V was clipped by 2 bases and J by 0 bases, with 10 bases between them. The germline gives CDR1 KGHSH, CDR2 LQKENI. The CDR3 sequence is 15 residues long. CDR3 coding DNA: TGTGCCAGCTCACCAGAGGGGCCGATGAACACTGAAGCTTTCTTT. Encoded protein: CASSPEGPMNTEAFF.

Points on this clone: A much larger clone lies a single base off, so this may be a read error. J is TRBJ1-5 and V is TRBV24-1, with D hard to call. The CDR3 sequence is 12 residues long. The germline V gene encodes CDR1 KGHDR and CDR2 SFDVKD. With 9 bases removed from V and 0 bases from J, the gap between germline ends came to 5 bases. The CDR3 bases are TGTGCCACCTCCAATAGCAATCAGCCCCAGCATTTT. This codes for CATSNSNQPQHF.

The chain couples TRBV3-1 (or the pseudogene TRBV3-2) to TRBJ1-1; D is perhaps TRBD1 (6 bases). Looked up from germline, CDR1 is LGHDT and CDR2 is YNNKEL (reference sequence). Trimming took off 8 bases at V and 1 base at J, with 8 bases between the two ends. The length of the CDR3 is 12 residues. CDR3 protein: CASGGKNTEAFF. The CDR3 nucleotides read TGTGCCAGCGGGGGCAAGAACACTGAAGCTTTCTTT.

The rearrangement uses TRBV28 and TRBJ2-2; D gene uncertain. Trimming pared 6 bases from V and 8 bases from J, leaving 19 bases between. Germline V gene sequence: CDR1 MDHEN, CDR2 SYDVKM. The CDR3 totals 15 residues. This CDR3 reads CASRHSDGPRGELFF. The CDR3, as DNA: TGTGCCAGCAGACACTCGGATGGTCCCAGGGGGGAGCTGTTTTTT. Looking up the rest from reference TRBV28 and TRBJ2-2 gives the full variable domain: DVKVTQSSRYLVKRTGEKVFLECVQDMDHENMFWYRQDPGLGLRLIYFSYDVKMKEKGDIPEGYSVSREKKERFSLILESASTNQTSMYLCASRHSDGPRGELFFGEGSRLTVL.

The genes are TRBV7-9 and TRBJ1-2; possibly TRBD1 for D (6 bases). The length of the CDR3 is 13 residues. Deletions cut 6 bases from V and 8 bases from J, with 16 bases between. The germline gives CDR1 SEHNR, CDR2 FQNEAQ (reference sequence). The CDR3 nucleotides read TGTGCCAGCAGTTTGGACAGCCTCGGGGGCTACACCTTC. Amino acid sequence: CASSLDSLGGYTF.

The V gene is TRBV28, the J gene TRBJ2-3; D is uncertain. Trimming removed 3 bases from V and 1 base from J, with 5 bases in between. This CDR3 has 13 amino acids. Germline CDR1 reads MDHEN; CDR2 reads SYDVKM. CDR3 DNA: TGTGCCAGCAGTTTGGACGGCACAGATACGCAGTATTTT. Translating it yields CASSLDGTDTQYF.

The chain links TRBV29-1 to TRBJ2-3; TRBD1 agrees at 10 bases. The CDR3 is 15 residues long. With 5 bases clipped from V and 2 bases from J, the junction kept 7 bases outside the gene matches. Germline loops: CDR1 SQVTM, CDR2 ANQGSEA. The CDR3 bases are TGCAGCGTTACCCCGGGACAGGGGTTCACAGATACGCAGTATTTT. Translation gives CSVTPGQGFTDTQYF.

The chain links TRBV28 to TRBJ2-7; D might be TRBD1 or TRBD2, each matching 6 bases. The CDR3 is 13 residues long. Germline CDR1 MDHEN, CDR2 SYDVKM. V lost 4 bases and J lost 4, with 11 bases in between. CDR3: CASSSQGRYEQYF. CDR3 nucleotide sequence: TGTGCCAGCAGTTCCCAGGGGAGGTACGAGCAGTACTTC.

This rearrangement joins TRBV5-1 to TRBJ1-1; D ambiguous. The CDR3 consists of 13 residues. The V end was cut by 2 bases, the J end by 1 base, with 6 bases between. Germline CDR1 is SGHRS and CDR2 is YFSETQ. CDR3 protein: CASSFATNTEAFF. CDR3 in DNA: TGCGCCAGCAGCTTTGCAACGAACACTGAAGCTTTCTTT.

This clone is deemed medium-sized. This chain joins TRBV7-8 and TRBJ1-5, with D perhaps matching TRBD1 (6 bases). Trimming shortened V by 5 bases and J by 1 base, and 15 bases separated the two germline ends. This CDR3 region has 16 residues. CDR1 is SGHVS, CDR2 FQNEAQ, per germline. DNA for the CDR3: TGTGCCAGCAGCGGAGGGACACGAGGGAGCAATCAGCCCCAGCATTTT. It encodes CASSGGTRGSNQPQHF. The complete variable domain, with remaining parts taken from reference TRBV7-8 and TRBJ1-5, reads GAGVSQSPRYKVAKRGQDVALRCDPISGHVSLFWYQQALGQGPEFLTYFQNEAQLDKSGLPSDRFFAERPEGSVSTLKIQRTQQEDSAVYLCASSGGTRGSNQPQHFGDGTRLSIL.

The chain joins TRBV15 to TRBJ1-5, with D maybe TRBD1 (5 bases). From germline, CDR1 is LNHNV and CDR2 YYDKDF (reference sequence). The CDR3 consists of 18 residues. V lost 4 bases and J 2 bases, leaving 21 bases between the germline ends. The CDR3 region is CATSTFHFQVGGNQPQHF. The DNA of the CDR3 is TGTGCCACCAGCACCTTTCATTTCCAGGTGGGGGGCAATCAGCCCCAGCATTTT.

The V and J genes are TRBV7-8 and TRBJ2-7, with D unresolved. CDR3 length: 11 amino acids. Germline values: CDR1 SGHVS, CDR2 FQNEAQ. V lost 3 bases, J lost 1 base, and 1 base lay in between. Here the CDR3 reads CASSFSYEQYF. CDR3 DNA sequence: TGTGCCAGCAGCTTTTCCTACGAGCAGTACTTC.

This rearrangement joins TRBV7-8 to TRBJ1-2; a possible D gene is TRBD1 (6 bases). V was shortened by 5 bases and J by 0 bases, with 10 bases between the two germline ends. Germline V gives CDR1 SGHVS, CDR2 FQNEAQ. The length of the CDR3 is 14 residues. The CDR3 region has the DNA TGTGCCAGCAGCCCCTCAGGGGCTAACTATGGCTACACCTTC. Translation: CASSPSGANYGYTF.

This clone was found a few times. The chain recombines TRBV11-1 with TRBJ1-4; D unclear. The CDR3 is 15 amino acids. Germline CDR1 SGHAT, CDR2 FQDESV (reference sequence). Trimming left V 5 bases short and J 6 bases short, with 16 bases between. This chain's CDR3 is CASSPFGEAHEKLFF. The CDR3 DNA reads as TGTGCCAGCAGCCCCTTCGGGGAGGCCCATGAAAAACTGTTTTTT.

The rearrangement uses TRBV3-1 (or the pseudogene TRBV3-2) and TRBJ2-5, with a tentative D call TRBD2 (6 bases). Germline CDR1 is LGHDT and CDR2 is YNNKEL (reference sequence). The V end lost 0 bases, the J end lost 2 bases, and 10 bases lay between the germline ends. There are 15 residues in the CDR3. Here the CDR3 reads CASSQDRGGQETQYF. The CDR3 DNA is TGTGCCAGCAGCCAAGATCGTGGGGGGCAAGAGACCCAGTACTTC.

This chain connects TRBV2 to TRBJ1-5; possibly TRBD1 for D (5 bases). The CDR3 has 16 amino acids. V was clipped by 6 bases and J by 2 bases, with 17 bases between them. Per the germline V gene, CDR1 is SNHLY and CDR2 is FYNNEI. CDR3 nucleotides: TGTGCCAGCAGGCCCGGGGCGAGTTCTGGCAATCAGCCCCAGCATTTT. Protein product: CASRPGASSGNQPQHF.

This clone was observed a handful of times. The rearrangement links TRBV24-1 to TRBJ1-5; 8 bases are shared with TRBD1. CDR1 KGHDR and CDR2 SFDVKD come from the germline V gene. Trimming took 7 bases from V and 5 from J; bases not matched to a gene: 6. The CDR3 covers 14 residues. The CDR3 sequence: CATSGQGNHQPQHF. Here the CDR3 DNA reads TGTGCCACCAGCGGACAGGGTAACCATCAGCCCCAGCATTTT.

The rearrangement links TRBV6-2 or TRBV6-3 to TRBJ1-2; D gene ambiguous. Germline assignment: CDR1 MNHEY and CDR2 SVGEGT. This CDR3 contains 13 residues. With 5 bases removed from V and 3 bases from J, the gap between germline ends came to 10 bases. CDR3 coding DNA: TGTGCCAGCAGTCTCCGGGTCGACTATGGCTACACCTTC. Translation gives CASSLRVDYGYTF.

The chain employs TRBV15 and TRBJ2-7, with a tentative D call TRBD1 (6 bases). Per germline, CDR1 LNHNV and CDR2 YYDKDF (reference sequence). This CDR3 is built from 15 residues. V lost 2 bases to trimming and J lost 2 bases, with 13 bases between them. CDR3 amino acids: CATSRSRDITYEQYF. DNA of the CDR3: TGTGCCACCAGCAGATCCCGGGACATCACCTACGAGCAGTACTTC.

The J gene is TRBJ1-1, the V gene TRBV7-9; D is perhaps TRBD1 (6 bases). V was trimmed by 2 bases and J by 1 base, leaving 8 bases between them. This CDR3 is 14 amino acids long. CDR1 is SEHNR and CDR2 is FQNEAQ in the germline V gene (reference sequence). The CDR3 spells CASSLMTGNTEAFF. CDR3 nucleotides: TGTGCCAGCAGCTTAATGACAGGGAACACTGAAGCTTTCTTT.